This record covers a single T cell receptor (beta chain). The antigen remains undetermined. This record belongs to a study of cytomegalovirus exposure and HLA in healthy donors. As for the study in general: The 130 or so validation repertoires and the roughly 680 first-cohort repertoires shared a platform, a later analysis reported. Broader study findings: Cytomegalovirus status, reportedly, was diagnosed with high specificity and sensitivity by the classifier. It was 164 TCR beta chains that were listed as cytomegalovirus-associated.

The donors were members of the validation cohort, which comprised 120 subjects and was separate from the first cohort of more than 500 subjects. The V and J ends lost 6 bases and 7 bases respectively, with 18 bases between them. Germline lookup yields CDR1 KGHSH and CDR2 LQKENI. This CDR3 spans 14 amino acids. The assay was immunoSEQ multiplex PCR, and TCRdb's table has in-frame clones only and misses some. The table records 250,000 to 400,000 clones, approximately 85% of them present only once. The rearrangement joins TRBV18 to TRBJ2-5, with D perhaps matching TRBD2 (6 bases). The clonotype comes from a man younger than 45 in good health and CMV-seronegative. The sequencing input was PBMCs. The CDR3 loop reads CASSPGLAPGTQYF. The CDR3 nucleotides read TGTGCCAGCTCCCCGGGACTGGCCCCGGGGACCCAGTACTTC.